Below, 28 T cell receptor beta chains from the same sample are listed, as sequenced in a study of neurological immune-mediated disorders. TCRdb reprocessed the 5' RACE reads via MiXCR and lists one record per CDR3 protein. The sample contains nearly 60,000 distinct CDR3 sequences, about 3.2% of which appear only once. What was sequenced was PBMCs. The receptor set was obtained from a woman in her fifties or sixties with multiple sclerosis.

This clonotype was detected many times. The gene calls are TRBV11-3 and TRBJ2-1, with TRBD2 matching 14 bases. The J segment lost 9 bases and the V segment lost 2 bases, leaving 6 bases of the junction unmatched. Germline V gives CDR1 SGHNT, CDR2 YENEEA. The CDR3 is 16 residues long. In DNA form, the CDR3 reads TGTGCCAGCAGCTTATCCGGGACTAGCGGGGGATCTGAGCAGTTCTTC. Translated: CASSLSGTSGGSEQFF.

This clonotype was picked up many times. J is TRBJ1-1 and V is TRBV5-1; D is possibly TRBD1 (5 bases). CDR3 length: 14 residues. Trimming took 0 bases from V and 7 from J, leaving 13 bases between them. CDR1 is SGHRS, CDR2 YFSETQ, per germline. The CDR3 region has the DNA TGCGCCAGCAGCTTGGGGGCTGGGGCAGGTGAAGCTTTCTTT. Translated: CASSLGAGAGEAFF. Together with reference TRBV5-1 and TRBJ1-1, the CDR3 gives the full variable domain: KAGVTQTPRYLIKTRGQQVTLSCSPISGHRSVSWYQQTPGQGLQFLFEYFSETQRNKGNFPGRFSGRQFSNSRSEMNVSTLELGDSALYLCASSLGAGAGEAFFGQGTRLTVV.

This clonotype came up many times. The rearrangement joins TRBV5-1 to TRBJ2-1; possibly TRBD1 for D (6 bases). The CDR3 is 15 amino acids. In germline, CDR1 is SGHRS, CDR2 YFSETQ. The V end was cut by 2 bases, the J end by 8 bases, with 17 bases between. The DNA of the CDR3 is TGCGCCAGCAGCTTTACAGGGTTCGGAGGCGATGAGCAGTTCTTC. Its translation: CASSFTGFGGDEQFF. Full variable domain (missing parts from reference TRBV5-1 and TRBJ2-1): KAGVTQTPRYLIKTRGQQVTLSCSPISGHRSVSWYQQTPGQGLQFLFEYFSETQRNKGNFPGRFSGRQFSNSRSEMNVSTLELGDSALYLCASSFTGFGGDEQFFGPGTRLTVL.

This clonotype has a count of ten or more. The chain recombines TRBV7-2 with TRBJ2-1; 7 positions agree with TRBD2. With V trimmed by 5 bases and J by 0 bases, 13 bases remained unmatched. Germline lookup yields CDR1 SGHTA and CDR2 FQGNSA. The CDR3 loop spans 18 amino acids. The CDR3 loop reads CASSPLPGGAGSYNEQFF. The CDR3 DNA follows: TGTGCCAGCAGCCCCCTGCCGGGGGGAGCCGGCTCCTACAATGAGCAGTTCTTC.

CDR3 protein: CASRSQGSYNSPLHF. In DNA form, the CDR3 reads TGTGCCAGCAGATCACAGGGTTCCTATAATTCACCCCTCCACTTT. The chain couples TRBV6-1 to TRBJ1-6, with D possibly matching TRBD1 (6 bases). Germline lookup yields CDR1 MNHNS and CDR2 SASEGT. There are 15 residues in the CDR3. V was clipped by 6 bases and J by 1 base, with 10 bases between them.

Many counts were recorded for this clonotype. This chain connects TRBV7-3 to TRBJ2-1; 12 bases are shared with TRBD2. The V segment lost 2 bases and the J segment 6 bases; nucleotides outside the gene matches: 5. Germline values: CDR1 SGHTA, CDR2 FQGTGA. CDR3 length equals 16 residues. The CDR3 nucleotides are TGTGCCAGCAGCTTATGGGGGACTAGCGGGCCCAATGAGCAGTTCTTC. Amino acids: CASSLWGTSGPNEQFF.

There are many counts of this clonotype. The CDR3 DNA sequence: TGTGCCAGCAGTTTAGACACTGAAGCTTTCTTT. Its protein is CASSLDTEAFF. This sequence joins TRBV12-3 or TRBV12-4 and TRBJ1-1; no firm D call. The V gene lost 1 base and the J gene lost 3 bases, with 0 bases spanning the gap. There are 11 residues in the CDR3.

This clonotype was seen repeatedly, ten times or more. The chain employs TRBV27 and TRBJ1-1, with D perhaps TRBD1 (6 bases). Trimming removed 8 bases at V and 11 bases at J, with 24 bases between. Germline V gene lookup returns CDR1 MNHEY and CDR2 SMNVEV (reference sequence). This CDR3 is 14 amino acids long. CDR3 coding DNA: TGTGCCAGCCGAAGATCGGGGGGCGAGGTGGTCGCTTTCTTT. This codes for CASRRSGGEVVAFF.

The V call is TRBV7-3, the J call TRBJ2-1; 15 bases are a match to TRBD2. The length of the CDR3 is 21 residues. The germline gives CDR1 SGHTA, CDR2 FQGTGA. J was trimmed by 0 bases and V by 0 bases; bases with no gene match: 9. The DNA for the CDR3 is TGTGCCAGCAGCTTAACGAGATCGGGACTAGCGGGGGGACGCTCCTACAATGAGCAGTTCTTC. Translated: CASSLTRSGLAGGRSYNEQFF.

This clonotype was recorded at least ten times. The V gene is TRBV9, the J gene TRBJ2-7; D is possibly TRBD2 (5 bases). Deletions cut 2 bases from V and 6 bases from J, with 12 bases between. The V gene's germline CDR1 is SGDLS and CDR2 YYNGEE. The CDR3 spans 13 residues. The CDR3 DNA reads TGTGCCAGCAGCGTGGACTTAATGGGCGAGCAGTACTTC. It codes for CASSVDLMGEQYF.

This clonotype was found many times. The genes are TRBV14 and TRBJ1-1; TRBD1 might be the D (5 bases). Per the germline V gene, CDR1 is SGHDN and CDR2 is FVKESK. Trimming took 3 bases from V and 9 from J, leaving 8 bases between them. The CDR3 is 11 amino acids. CDR3 amino acids: CASSQGGKAFF. The CDR3 nucleotides read TGTGCCAGCAGCCAGGGGGGGAAAGCTTTCTTT.

This clonotype has just a few counts. V usage is TRBV20-1 and J usage is TRBJ2-2, with 14 bases identical to TRBD2. The ends lost 3 bases at V and 6 bases at J; junction bases unmatched: 0. Germline assignment: CDR1 DFQATT and CDR2 SNEGSKA (reference sequence). The CDR3 extends over 14 amino acids. CDR3 DNA sequence: TGCAGTGCTAGGGGACTAGCGGGGGCCGGGGAGCTGTTTTTT. This encodes CSARGLAGAGELFF.

This clonotype has more than one count but fewer than ten. This sequence joins TRBV19 and TRBJ2-5, with unresolved D. The CDR3 spans 11 residues. The V gene lost 6 bases and the J gene lost 1 base, with 3 bases spanning the gap. The germline V gene has CDR1 LNHDA and CDR2 SQIVND (reference sequence). CDR3 nucleotide sequence: TGTGCCAGTAGGATCCAAGAGACCCAGTACTTC. Translated: CASRIQETQYF.

Many counts were recorded for this clonotype. The chain combines TRBV10-3 with TRBJ2-1; TRBD2 agrees at 15 bases. The CDR3 has 18 amino acids. The V segment lost 5 bases and the J segment 2 bases; nucleotides outside the gene matches: 7. CDR1 ENHRY and CDR2 SYGVKD come from the germline V gene. CDR3: CAISPRTSGRGAYNEQFF. CDR3 bases: TGTGCCATCAGTCCAAGGACTAGCGGGAGGGGGGCCTACAATGAGCAGTTCTTC.

In this sample, this clonotype turned up many times. The chain joins TRBV16 to TRBJ1-1, with D possibly matching TRBD1 (6 bases). The CDR3 is 14 residues long. Looked up from germline, CDR1 is KGHSY and CDR2 is FQNENV. V lost 4 bases, J lost 0 bases, and 9 bases lay in between. The CDR3 bases are TGTGCCAGCAGCCCCGGGGGGCTGAACACTGAAGCTTTCTTT. This translates into CASSPGGLNTEAFF.

This clonotype was recorded at least ten times. The chain joins TRBV18 to TRBJ2-7; TRBD1 might be the D (5 bases). Germline CDR1 is KGHSH and CDR2 is LQKENI. The CDR3 extends over 12 amino acids. The germline V and J ends were trimmed by 2 bases and 7 bases, with 9 bases remaining between them. This CDR3 is CASSPGALEQYF. CDR3 in DNA: TGTGCCAGCTCACCAGGGGCCCTGGAGCAGTACTTC.

This clonotype was recorded many times. This chain joins TRBV20-1 and TRBJ1-4, with 8 bases that match TRBD1. Germline V gene sequence: CDR1 DFQATT, CDR2 SNEGSKA (reference sequence). The V and J ends lost 0 bases and 7 bases, in that order; junction bases with no gene match: 4. The CDR3 sequence is 14 residues long. CDR3 residues: CSARDRTGSEKLFF. The CDR3 DNA follows: TGCAGTGCTAGAGATCGGACAGGGTCTGAAAAACTGTTTTTT.

At least ten counts were recorded for this clonotype. The V and J genes are TRBV29-1 and TRBJ2-7; D is uncertain. Trimming stripped 2 bases from V and 3 bases from J, with 5 bases between. CDR3 length equals 11 residues. The V gene's germline CDR1 is SQVTM and CDR2 ANQGSEA. In DNA form, the CDR3 reads TGCAGCGTTGAAATCGGCTACGAGCAGTACTTC. It codes for CSVEIGYEQYF.

This clonotype occurred many times. J is TRBJ2-3 and V is TRBV3-1, with D perhaps TRBD2 (6 bases). Trimming stripped 4 bases from V and 2 bases from J, with 13 bases between. The germline CDR1 and CDR2 sequences are LGHDT and YNNKEL (reference sequence). This CDR3 region has 15 residues. CDR3 nucleotide sequence: TGTGCCAGCAGCCCAGCTAGCGATTTCACAGATACGCAGTATTTT. It encodes CASSPASDFTDTQYF.

This clonotype was seen many times. The chain couples TRBV5-1 to TRBJ2-5, with 10 bases fitting TRBD1. Germline V lookup: CDR1 SGHRS, CDR2 YFSETQ. J was trimmed by 5 bases and V by 3 bases; bases with no gene match: 10. The CDR3 is 16 amino acids. CDR3 in amino acids: CASSSMTGGKRETQYF. CDR3 nucleotides: TGCGCCAGCAGCTCAATGACAGGGGGCAAACGGGAGACCCAGTACTTC.

In this sample, this clonotype turned up many times. V is TRBV6-5 and J is TRBJ2-7; 9 bases match TRBD2. The CDR3 length is 15 residues. Germline CDR1 MNHEY, CDR2 SVGAGI. The trim removed 8 bases at V and 8 bases at J, leaving 16 bases unmatched. The CDR3 is CASGKPGLALGQQYF. The CDR3 coding sequence is TGTGCCAGCGGGAAACCGGGACTAGCCCTCGGGCAGCAGTACTTC.

This clonotype was seen at least ten times. The chain links TRBV9 to TRBJ2-7; D perhaps matches TRBD1 (6 bases). V was pared by 0 bases and J by 4 bases, with 14 bases between. This CDR3 region has 15 residues. Per germline, CDR1 SGDLS and CDR2 YYNGEE. CDR3 DNA sequence: TGTGCCAGCAGCGTAGCAGGGGAACCCCTGTACGAGCAGTACTTC. Translating gives CASSVAGEPLYEQYF.

This clonotype was seen ten or more times. The chain joins TRBV20-1 to TRBJ1-5, with 8 bases identical to TRBD1. Per germline, CDR1 DFQATT and CDR2 SNEGSKA (reference sequence). The J segment lost 3 bases and the V segment lost 0 bases, leaving 10 bases of the junction unmatched. This CDR3 region has 17 residues. This CDR3 reads CSARDWGTGLSNQPQHF. The CDR3 DNA sequence: TGCAGTGCTAGAGATTGGGGGACAGGTCTCTCCAATCAGCCCCAGCATTTT.

In its sample, this clonotype was seen many times. The chain couples TRBV7-9 to TRBJ2-7, with 12 bases fitting TRBD2. The CDR3 is 16 amino acids. Germline values: CDR1 SEHNR, CDR2 FQNEAQ (reference sequence). Unmatched junction bases numbered 9, after V lost 3 bases and J lost 6 bases. The CDR3 is CASSFASGRASIEQYF. The CDR3 coding sequence is TGTGCCAGCAGCTTTGCTAGCGGGAGGGCCTCCATCGAGCAGTACTTC.

This clonotype was seen ten or more times. The chain is built from TRBV6-1 and TRBJ2-7; D gene unclear. Germline CDR1 and CDR2: MNHNS and SASEGT. This CDR3 region has 13 residues. The germline V and J ends were trimmed by 3 bases and 2 bases, with 8 bases remaining between them. The CDR3, as DNA: TGTGCCAGCAGTGATCGACACGCCTACGAGCAGTACTTC. This encodes CASSDRHAYEQYF.

This clonotype was detected ten times or more. The V gene is TRBV10-3, the J gene TRBJ1-2; D remains ambiguous. The CDR3 sequence is 14 residues long. Germline CDR1 ENHRY, CDR2 SYGVKD. The V end lost 2 bases, the J end lost 8 bases, and 15 bases lay between the germline ends. The CDR3 sequence: CAISERTGSGGYTF. DNA of the CDR3: TGTGCCATCAGTGAGAGGACGGGTTCCGGAGGCTACACCTTC.

This clonotype was detected ten times or more. The chain combines TRBV7-2 with TRBJ2-1; tentatively, D is TRBD1 (5 bases). The CDR3 consists of 13 residues. Germline CDR1 SGHTA, CDR2 FQGNSA. Trimming pared 5 bases from V and 5 bases from J, leaving 10 bases between. The CDR3 here is CASSPQAHNEQFF. DNA for the CDR3: TGTGCCAGCAGCCCACAGGCCCACAATGAGCAGTTCTTC.

There are many counts of this clonotype. The chain links TRBV10-3 to TRBJ2-1, with 13 bases lining up with TRBD2. This CDR3 is built from 18 residues. Trimming removed 2 bases from V and 5 bases from J; junction bases left unmatched: 9. Germline-derived CDR1 and CDR2 are ENHRY and SYGVKD. In DNA form, the CDR3 reads TGTGCCATCAGTGAGAGGACTAGCGGGAGTCCCACTAACAATGAGCAGTTCTTC. Translation gives CAISERTSGSPTNNEQFF.